Given below is one TCR beta chain in context. The entry originates in a study of OX40 agonist ivuxolimab in advanced cancers. Method: immunoSEQ multiplex PCR; TCRdb's copy keeps in-frame clones and lacks some. Of about 120,000 clones in the sample, just under 95% were seen once. V was clipped by 4 bases and J by 9 bases, with 19 bases between them. Per germline, CDR1 LNHNV and CDR2 YYDKDF (reference sequence). CDR3 length: 15 residues. The material was CD4+ or CD8+ T cells sorted from blood, obtained in a trial of the OX40 agonist ivuxolimab. The clonotype originates from an adult with an advanced solid tumor such as melanoma, head and neck, liver or kidney cancer. V and J are TRBV15 and TRBJ2-1; D ambiguous. This CDR3 reads CATSNPLLTGGEQFF. The CDR3 region has the DNA TGTGCCACCAGCAATCCACTACTGACCGGTGGTGAGCAGTTCTTC.